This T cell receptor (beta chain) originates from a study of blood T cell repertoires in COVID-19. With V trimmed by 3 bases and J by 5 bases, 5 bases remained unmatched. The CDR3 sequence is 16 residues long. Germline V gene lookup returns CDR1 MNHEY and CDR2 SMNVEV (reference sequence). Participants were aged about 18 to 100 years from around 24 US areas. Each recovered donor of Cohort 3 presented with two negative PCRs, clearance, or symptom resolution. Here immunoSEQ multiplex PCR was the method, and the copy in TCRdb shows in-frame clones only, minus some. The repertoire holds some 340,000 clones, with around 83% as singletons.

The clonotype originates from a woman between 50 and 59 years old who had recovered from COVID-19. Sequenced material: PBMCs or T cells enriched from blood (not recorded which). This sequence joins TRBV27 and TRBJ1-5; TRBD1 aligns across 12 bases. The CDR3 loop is CASSFSGTGGDQPQHF. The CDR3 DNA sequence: TGTGCCAGCAGTTTCTCCGGGACAGGGGGCGATCAGCCCCAGCATTTT.